What follows are 23 T cell receptor beta chains derived from one specimen sequenced in a study of T cell repertoires in cytomegalovirus infection. One entry per CDR3 protein, called by TCRdb with MiXCR from the reads. Among around 320,000 distinct CDR3 sequences listed, over 7.5% were seen once. The sample was PBMCs. The receptors come from a human donor in good health (CMV status not recorded). Some clones in this sample may be carry-over from other donors' samples.

This clonotype came up many times. The chain is built from TRBV6-2 or TRBV6-3 and TRBJ2-1, with TRBD2 matching 8 bases. Unmatched junction bases numbered 12, after V lost 10 bases and J lost 7 bases. CDR1 and CDR2 (germline): MNHEY, SVGEGT. The CDR3 length is 14 residues. CDR3 nucleotide sequence: TGTGCCACCGACCCCAGCGGGGGACCGAATGAGCAGTTCTTC. It codes for CATDPSGGPNEQFF.

This clonotype was found a few times. This sequence joins TRBV12-3 or TRBV12-4 and TRBJ2-1; the D is unclear. V was pared by 5 bases and J by 9 bases, with 17 bases between. This CDR3 comprises 14 residues. For the CDR3, the DNA is TGTGCCAGCAGTCCCCGGACCGAACTGGGTGAGCAGTTCTTC. Its translation: CASSPRTELGEQFF.

This rearrangement joins TRBV12-3 or TRBV12-4 to TRBJ1-5, with 8 nucleotides matching TRBD1. V was pared by 5 bases and J by 1 base, with 4 bases of the junction left unmatched. The CDR3 is made up of 15 amino acids. This CDR3 is CASSGQGMSNQPQHF. DNA for the CDR3: TGTGCCAGCAGTGGACAGGGTATGAGCAATCAGCCCCAGCATTTT.

V is TRBV24-1 and J is TRBJ2-2, with 9 bases lining up with TRBD1. Germline V CDR1 and CDR2: KGHDR, SFDVKD. The CDR3 sequence is 15 residues long. Trimming cost V 12 bases and J 1 base; bases outside gene matches: 8. The CDR3 reads CAAETGGVNTGELFF. In DNA, the CDR3 is TGTGCCGCGGAAACAGGGGGCGTGAACACCGGGGAGCTGTTTTTT.

The sample holds many counts of this clonotype. The chain links TRBV7-2 to TRBJ2-1; 8 nucleotides line up with TRBD1. The germline V gene has CDR1 SGHTA and CDR2 FQGNSA. The trim removed 4 bases at V and 0 bases at J, leaving 5 bases unmatched. CDR3 size: 16 residues. CDR3 nucleotides: TGTGCCAGCAGCTCAAGACAGGGGAGCTCCTACAATGAGCAGTTCTTC. Translating it yields CASSSRQGSSYNEQFF.

This clonotype was seen repeatedly, ten times or more. J is TRBJ1-4 and V is TRBV28; D is possibly TRBD1 (5 bases). In germline, CDR1 is MDHEN, CDR2 SYDVKM. The CDR3 totals 18 residues. Trimming cost V 7 bases and J 4 bases, with 25 bases left between them. DNA for the CDR3: TGTGCCAGCACCTCCCTCACAAGGCGTCTTGGGGGTAATGAAAAACTGTTTTTT. Translation: CASTSLTRRLGGNEKLFF.

The table lists this clonotype with a few counts. The chain couples TRBV7-1 to TRBJ1-1; D is possibly TRBD1 (5 bases). TRBV7-1 is reported as an ORF; its role is uncertain. V lost 5 bases to trimming and J lost 1 base, with 14 bases between them. This CDR3 spans 15 amino acids. The CDR3 coding sequence is TGTGCCAGCAGCAACCGAGGGGCGAGGAACACTGAAGCTTTCTTT. It translates to CASSNRGARNTEAFF.

V usage is TRBV12-3 or TRBV12-4 and J usage is TRBJ2-3, with no clear D. The CDR3 extends over 15 amino acids. V gave up 4 bases and J gave up 5 bases, with 16 bases separating them. The CDR3 is CASSSGRSQQDTQYF. For the CDR3, the DNA is TGTGCCAGCAGTTCAGGACGGTCTCAGCAAGATACGCAGTATTTT.

Ten or more counts support this clonotype. The chain recombines TRBV7-6 with TRBJ2-7, with TRBD2 matching over 9 bases. The J segment lost 0 bases and the V segment lost 2 bases, leaving 5 bases of the junction unmatched. The CDR3 runs to 16 residues. Germline-derived CDR1 and CDR2 are SGHVS and FNYEAQ. The CDR3 DNA reads as TGTGCCAGCAGCTTATCCCGTAGCGGGAGCTCCTACGAGCAGTACTTC. It translates to CASSLSRSGSSYEQYF.

V usage is TRBV27 and J usage is TRBJ1-4; D is possibly TRBD1 (6 bases). The CDR3 is 17 amino acids. V was trimmed by 6 bases and J by 0 bases, leaving 17 bases between them. Germline loops: CDR1 MNHEY, CDR2 SMNVEV (reference sequence). The CDR3 DNA is TGTGCCAGCAGGACCTCGGGCAGGGGTGCAACTAATGAAAAACTGTTTTTT. This sequence encodes CASRTSGRGATNEKLFF.

This clonotype was seen a few times. The V call is TRBV20-1, the J call TRBJ2-1; a possible D gene is TRBD1 (6 bases). The ends were cut back, 5 bases at V and 1 base at J, with 12 bases in the middle. This CDR3 spans 14 amino acids. CDR1 DFQATT and CDR2 SNEGSKA come from the germline V gene (reference sequence). In nucleotides, the CDR3 is TGCAGTGCTGGGGGCCAATTTTCCTACAATGAGCAGTTCTTC. It translates to CSAGGQFSYNEQFF.

This clonotype was seen ten or more times. The rearrangement links TRBV4-3 to TRBJ2-3; perhaps TRBD2 as D (6 bases). Germline V gene lookup returns CDR1 LGHNA and CDR2 YSLEER. The CDR3 has 14 residues. Trimming left V 1 base short and J 4 bases short, with 9 bases between. CDR3 sequence (DNA): TGCGCCAGCAGCCAAGTATCGGGGGCAGATACGCAGTATTTT. Its translation: CASSQVSGADTQYF.

This clonotype has only a few counts. The chain employs TRBV5-1 and TRBJ2-5; tentative D call: TRBD1 (5 bases). Trimming stripped 0 bases from V and 5 bases from J, with 11 bases between. Germline lookup yields CDR1 SGHRS and CDR2 YFSETQ. The CDR3 length is 14 residues. The CDR3 DNA reads TGCGCCAGCAGCTTGGGGCCCAGGGCGGAGACCCAGTACTTC. It codes for CASSLGPRAETQYF.

This clonotype turned up a few times. The rearrangement uses TRBV6-2 or TRBV6-3 and TRBJ2-1; D assignment may be TRBD1 or TRBD2 (5 bases each). The CDR3 extends over 15 amino acids. Trimming stripped 2 bases from V and 3 bases from J, with 11 bases between. The germline gives CDR1 MNHEY, CDR2 SVGEGT. The CDR3 region is CASSYRDGFYNEQFF. The CDR3 nucleotides read TGTGCCAGCAGTTACCGGGACGGATTCTACAATGAGCAGTTCTTC.

V is TRBV20-1 and J is TRBJ2-2; tentatively, D is TRBD1 (6 bases). Germline V gene data show CDR1 as DFQATT and CDR2 as SNEGSKA (reference sequence). The CDR3 loop spans 14 amino acids. Trimming removed 3 bases from V and 3 bases from J, with 11 bases in between. CDR3 sequence: CSASRGFDTGELFF. The CDR3 coding sequence is TGCAGTGCTAGTAGGGGGTTTGACACCGGGGAGCTGTTTTTT.

In its sample, this clonotype was seen many times. This rearrangement joins TRBV9 to TRBJ2-7; D is uncertain. Trimming removed 4 bases at V and 1 base at J, with 15 bases between. The length of the CDR3 is 15 residues. The germline gives CDR1 SGDLS, CDR2 YYNGEE. CDR3 sequence (DNA): TGTGCCAGCAGCTCAGAGGTCAGTCAATCCTACGAGCAGTACTTC. Protein sequence: CASSSEVSQSYEQYF. Filled out from reference TRBV9 and TRBJ2-7, the complete variable domain reads DSGVTQTPKHLITATGQRVTLRCSPRSGDLSVYWYQQSLDQGLQFLIQYYNGEERAKGNILERFSAQQFPDLHSELNLSSLELGDSALYFCASSSEVSQSYEQYFGPGTRLTVT.

This clonotype was counted between two and nine times. CDR3 region: CASSLIKGSGGMLEFF. CDR3 DNA sequence: TGTGCCAGCAGTCTAATTAAAGGGAGCGGTGGGATGCTGGAGTTCTTC. This chain links TRBV2 with TRBJ2-1; D perhaps matches TRBD2 (5 bases). Germline V gene sequence: CDR1 SNHLY, CDR2 FYNNEI. The CDR3 extends over 16 amino acids. V was pared by 5 bases and J by 14 bases, with 28 bases between.

This clonotype came up a few times. The chain couples TRBV15 to TRBJ1-6; perhaps TRBD1 as D (6 bases). V dropped 0 bases and J dropped 10 bases, with 13 bases sitting between them. The CDR3 covers 15 residues. CDR1 LNHNV and CDR2 YYDKDF come from the germline V gene (reference sequence). The CDR3 coding sequence is TGTGCCACCAGCAGAGATCTGGACAGCGGATCACCCCTCCACTTT. This gives the protein CATSRDLDSGSPLHF.

In its sample, this clonotype was seen a few times. The chain couples TRBV11-2 to TRBJ1-5; 9 bases agree with TRBD1. Trimming removed 4 bases from V and 5 bases from J; junction bases left unmatched: 6. Germline lookup yields CDR1 SGHAT and CDR2 FQNNGV. This CDR3 is 15 amino acids long. DNA for the CDR3: TGTGCCAGCAGCTCCTGGACAGGGGCGGATCAGCCCCAGCATTTT. Translated: CASSSWTGADQPQHF.

This clonotype was counted a few times. The rearrangement links TRBV6-8 to TRBJ2-1; TRBD2 aligns across 10 bases. Germline CDR1 reads MNHGY; CDR2 reads SAAAGT. V lost 5 bases to trimming and J lost 8 bases; unmatched junction nucleotides: 12. The CDR3 is 16 residues long. CDR3 in amino acids: CASSGGASGSFYEQFF. Here the CDR3 DNA reads TGTGCCAGCAGTGGGGGGGCTAGCGGGAGTTTCTATGAGCAGTTCTTC.

This clonotype showed up many times. The chain has TRBV5-1 and TRBJ2-7; D perhaps matches TRBD1 (6 bases). Looked up from germline, CDR1 is SGHRS and CDR2 is YFSETQ. The CDR3 is made up of 14 amino acids. V lost 4 bases and J lost 2, with 13 bases in between. The CDR3 coding sequence is TGCGCCAGCAGCCCCCACCGGGACACCTACGAGCAGTACTTC. It codes for CASSPHRDTYEQYF.

In its sample, this clonotype was seen many times. The CDR3 region has the DNA TGTGCCACCTATGGGGGGGCCTCCTACGAGCAGTACTTC. It is translated as CATYGGASYEQYF. The V call is TRBV28, the J call TRBJ2-7; D perhaps matches TRBD2 (7 bases). CDR3 length: 13 amino acids. V was shortened by 10 bases and J by 0 bases, with 13 bases between the two germline ends. Germline CDR1 and CDR2: MDHEN and SYDVKM.

The V call is TRBV9, the J call TRBJ2-1, with TRBD1 as a possible D gene (6 bases). The V gene lost 0 bases and the J gene lost 7 bases, with 17 bases spanning the gap. CDR3 length: 16 amino acids. From germline, CDR1 is SGDLS and CDR2 YYNGEE. The CDR3, as DNA: TGTGCCAGCAGCGTAGCAGGGGAGTTGCGAGTTAATGAGCAGTTCTTC. The encoded protein is CASSVAGELRVNEQFF.